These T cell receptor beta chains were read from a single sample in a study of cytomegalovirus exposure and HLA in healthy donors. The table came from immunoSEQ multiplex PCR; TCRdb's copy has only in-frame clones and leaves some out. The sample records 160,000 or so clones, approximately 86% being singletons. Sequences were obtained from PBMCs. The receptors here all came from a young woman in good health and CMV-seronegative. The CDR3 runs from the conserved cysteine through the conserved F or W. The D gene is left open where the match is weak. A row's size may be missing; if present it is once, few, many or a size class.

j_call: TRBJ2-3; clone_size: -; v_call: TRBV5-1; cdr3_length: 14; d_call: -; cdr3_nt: TGCGCCAGCAACTCGGGTGCGCACACAGATACGCAGTATTTT; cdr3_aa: CASNSGAHTDTQYF
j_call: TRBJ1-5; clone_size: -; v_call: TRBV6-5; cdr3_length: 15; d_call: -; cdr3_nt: TGTGCCAGCAGGCCCGCTGGGGCCAGCAATCAGCCCCAGCATTTT; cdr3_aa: CASRPAGASNQPQHF
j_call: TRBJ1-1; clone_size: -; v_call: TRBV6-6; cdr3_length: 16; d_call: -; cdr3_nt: TGTGCCAGCAGACTCACCTCGGCGGCCATGAACACTGAAGCTTTCTTT; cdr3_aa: CASRLTSAAMNTEAFF
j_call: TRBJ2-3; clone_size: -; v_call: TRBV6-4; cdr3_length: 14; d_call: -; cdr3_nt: TGTGCCAGCAGTTCCATAGAAGAGGCAGATACGCAGTATTTT; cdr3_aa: CASSSIEEADTQYF
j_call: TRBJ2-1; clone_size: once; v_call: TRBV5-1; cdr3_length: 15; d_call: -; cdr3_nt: TGCGCCAGCAGCGGGCTAGGGAGCTCCTACAATGAGCAGTTCTTC; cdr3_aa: CASSGLGSSYNEQFF
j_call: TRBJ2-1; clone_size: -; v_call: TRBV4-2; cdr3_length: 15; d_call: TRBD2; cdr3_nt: TGTGCCAGCAGTTTGGGACTAGCGGGTTGGGATGAGCAGTTCTTC; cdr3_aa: CASSLGLAGWDEQFF
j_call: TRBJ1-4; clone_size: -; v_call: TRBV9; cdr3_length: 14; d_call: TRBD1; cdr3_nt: TGTGCCAGCAGCGTTACAGGGGGAACTGAAAAACTGTTTTTT; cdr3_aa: CASSVTGGTEKLFF
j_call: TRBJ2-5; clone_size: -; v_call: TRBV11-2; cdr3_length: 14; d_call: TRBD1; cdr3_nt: TGTGCCAGCAGCTTAGGGACAGGGTATGAGACCCAGTACTTC; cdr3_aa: CASSLGTGYETQYF
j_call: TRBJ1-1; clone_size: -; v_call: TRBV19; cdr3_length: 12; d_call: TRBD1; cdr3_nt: TGTGCCAGTAGGCGCCGGGACAGTGAAGCTTTCTTT; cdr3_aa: CASRRRDSEAFF
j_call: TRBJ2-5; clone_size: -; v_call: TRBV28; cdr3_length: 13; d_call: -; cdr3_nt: TGTGCCAGCAGTCCTCAGCCGGAGGAGACCCAGTACTTC; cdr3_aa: CASSPQPEETQYF
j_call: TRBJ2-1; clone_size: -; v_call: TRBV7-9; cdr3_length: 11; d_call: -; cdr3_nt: TGTGCCAGCAGCTTAGAGCGTGAGCAGTTCTTC; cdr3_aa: CASSLEREQFF
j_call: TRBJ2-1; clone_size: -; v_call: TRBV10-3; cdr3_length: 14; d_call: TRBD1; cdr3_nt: TGTGCCGCAATGGGGGACAGGGGCTACAATGAGCAGTTCTTC; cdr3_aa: CAAMGDRGYNEQFF
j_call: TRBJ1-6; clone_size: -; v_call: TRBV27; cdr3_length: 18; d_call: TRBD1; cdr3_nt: TGTGCCAGCAGTCCCTTGAATGGACAGGGGAAAGTAAACTCACCCCTCCACTTT; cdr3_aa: CASSPLNGQGKVNSPLHF
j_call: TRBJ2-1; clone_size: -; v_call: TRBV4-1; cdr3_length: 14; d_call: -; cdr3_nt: TGCGCCAGCAGCCAAGATCCCACGACAGCCGAGCAGTTCTTC; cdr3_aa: CASSQDPTTAEQFF
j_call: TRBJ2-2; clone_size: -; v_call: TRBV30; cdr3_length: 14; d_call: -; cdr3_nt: TGTGCCTGGAGTTCTAATCCGAACACCGGGGAGCTGTTTTTT; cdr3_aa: CAWSSNPNTGELFF
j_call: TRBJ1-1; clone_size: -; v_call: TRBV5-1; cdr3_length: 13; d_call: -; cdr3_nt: TGCGCCAGCCGCCAGGGACAGAACACTGAAGCTTTCTTT; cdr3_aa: CASRQGQNTEAFF
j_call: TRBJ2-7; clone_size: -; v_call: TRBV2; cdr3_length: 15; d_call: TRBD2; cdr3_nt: TGTGCCAGCAGTGAAGCATGGAGCGGGAGGCCTAGACAGTACTTC; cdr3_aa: CASSEAWSGRPRQYF
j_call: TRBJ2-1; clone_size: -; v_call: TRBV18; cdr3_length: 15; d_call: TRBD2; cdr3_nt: TGTGCCAGCTCACCACTTGCGGGAGAAGCGCATGAGCAGTTCTTC; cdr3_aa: CASSPLAGEAHEQFF
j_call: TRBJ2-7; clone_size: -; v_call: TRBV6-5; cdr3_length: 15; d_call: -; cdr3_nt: TGTGCCAGCACCCACGGGGGTAGCGGTCCCTACGAGCAGTACTTC; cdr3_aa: CASTHGGSGPYEQYF
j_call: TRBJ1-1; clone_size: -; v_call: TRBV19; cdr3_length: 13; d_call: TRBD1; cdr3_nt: TGTGCCAGTAGGCGGACAGGGGTCACTGAAGCTTTCTTT; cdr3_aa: CASRRTGVTEAFF
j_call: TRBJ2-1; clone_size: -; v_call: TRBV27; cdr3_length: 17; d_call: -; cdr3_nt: TGTGCCAGCAGTCCGAGGCCTCGGAGCGACCTGAACAATGAGCAGTTCTTC; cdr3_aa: CASSPRPRSDLNNEQFF
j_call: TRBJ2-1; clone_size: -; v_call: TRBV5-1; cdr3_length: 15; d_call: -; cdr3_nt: TGCGCCAGCTTCCCCCGGGGTAGCTCCTACAATGAGCAGTTCTTC; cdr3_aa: CASFPRGSSYNEQFF
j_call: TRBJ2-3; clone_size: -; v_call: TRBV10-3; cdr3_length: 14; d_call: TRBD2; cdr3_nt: TGTGCCATCGCCGAGCGGGGGGATTCAGATACGCAGTATTTT; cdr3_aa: CAIAERGDSDTQYF
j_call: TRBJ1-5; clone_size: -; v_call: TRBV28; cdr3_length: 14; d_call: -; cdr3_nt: TGTGCCAGCCAGACAGGATATAGCAATCAGCCCCAGCATTTT; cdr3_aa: CASQTGYSNQPQHF